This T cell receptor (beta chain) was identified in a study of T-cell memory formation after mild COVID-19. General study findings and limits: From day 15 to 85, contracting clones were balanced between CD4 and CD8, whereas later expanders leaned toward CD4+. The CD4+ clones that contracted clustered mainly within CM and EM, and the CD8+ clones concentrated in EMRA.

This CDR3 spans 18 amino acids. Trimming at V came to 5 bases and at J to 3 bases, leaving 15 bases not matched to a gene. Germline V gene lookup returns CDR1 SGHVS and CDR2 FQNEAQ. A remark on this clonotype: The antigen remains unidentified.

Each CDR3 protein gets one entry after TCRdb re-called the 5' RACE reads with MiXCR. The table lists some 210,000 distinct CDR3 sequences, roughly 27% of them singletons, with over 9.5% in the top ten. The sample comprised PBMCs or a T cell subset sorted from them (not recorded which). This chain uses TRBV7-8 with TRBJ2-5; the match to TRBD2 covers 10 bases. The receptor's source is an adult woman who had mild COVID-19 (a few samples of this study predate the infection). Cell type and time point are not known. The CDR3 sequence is CASSAHRTSGAEEETQYF. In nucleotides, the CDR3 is TGTGCCAGCAGCGCCCATCGGACTAGCGGAGCGGAGGAAGAGACCCAGTACTTC.